This T cell receptor beta chain was documented in a study of CD4 T cells in relation to SARS-CoV-2 and coronaviruses. Produced via immunoSEQ multiplex PCR; TCRdb's table is partial and in-frame only. Of approximately 59,000 clones in the sample, 75% to 90% are singletons; the top ten hold 1.6%. The unexposed donors gave CD4+ T cells in about 2010-2018, prior to COVID-19. The clonotype was recovered from a human donor in good health. Sequenced: memory CD4+ T cells from PBMCs.

The DNA of the CDR3 is TGTGCCAGCAGCCAAGATGGGAGTAATCCTTTCCAAGAGACCCAGTACTTC. It yields the protein CASSQDGSNPFQETQYF. The chain joins TRBV3-1 (or the pseudogene TRBV3-2) to TRBJ2-5, with D possibly being TRBD2 (5 bases). This CDR3 comprises 17 residues. Germline lookup yields CDR1 LGHDT and CDR2 YNNKEL (reference sequence). V lost 0 bases and J 1 base, leaving 15 bases between the germline ends.